A single sample is the source of the 19 T cell receptor beta chains below, sequenced in a study of T cell responses to AZD1222 COVID-19 vaccine. This table comes from immunoSEQ multiplex PCR, and its TCRdb copy is limited to in-frame clones, with some not included. The profile shows roughly 70,000 clones, roughly 85% of them singletons. The starting material was peripheral blood, obtained 28 days after the second AZD1222 dose. The receptors shown here come from an adult who received the AZD1222 COVID-19 vaccine.

The count of this clone is one. The chain recombines TRBV6-6 with TRBJ2-1; 7 bases fit TRBD2. Germline trimming cut 6 bases from V and 7 bases from J; bases unmatched to any gene: 3. Germline V gene data show CDR1 as MNHNY and CDR2 as SVGAGI (reference sequence). The CDR3 has 12 residues. The CDR3 DNA reads TGTGCCAGCAGAGGTAGCGGGAATGAGCAGTTCTTC. It specifies CASRGSGNEQFF.

The chain uses TRBV5-1 and TRBJ2-7; tentative D call: TRBD2 (6 bases). V lost 4 bases to trimming and J lost 4 bases, with 18 bases between them. CDR3 size: 15 residues. Germline CDR1 is SGHRS and CDR2 is YFSETQ. The chain's CDR3 is CASSPAAGNSYEQYF. CDR3 DNA sequence: TGCGCCAGCAGCCCGGCGGCGGGAAATTCATACGAGCAGTACTTC.

The chain has TRBV7-3 and TRBJ1-1, with TRBD1 as a possible D gene (5 bases). This CDR3 has 15 amino acids. Trimming removed 1 base at V and 4 bases at J, with 13 bases between. Germline V CDR1 and CDR2: SGHTA, FQGTGA. This CDR3 is CASSLSPGKGTEAFF. CDR3 bases: TGTGCCAGCAGCTTAAGCCCAGGGAAGGGCACTGAAGCTTTCTTT. The full variable domain, completed using reference TRBV7-3 and TRBJ1-1, is GAGVSQTPSNKVTEKGKYVELRCDPISGHTALYWYRQSLGQGPEFLIYFQGTGAADDSGLPNDRFFAVRPEGSVSTLKIQRTERGDSAVYLCASSLSPGKGTEAFFGQGTRLTVV.

V usage is TRBV4-3 and J usage is TRBJ1-5, with D perhaps TRBD1 (6 bases). CDR1 and CDR2 from the germline V gene are LGHNA and YSLEER. The length of the CDR3 is 16 residues. Trimming shortened V by 0 bases and J by 5 bases, and 14 bases separated the two germline ends. The chain's CDR3 is CASSQEITGFHQPQHF. The CDR3 DNA is TGCGCCAGCAGCCAAGAAATAACAGGGTTTCATCAGCCCCAGCATTTT.

The V and J genes are TRBV6-2 or TRBV6-3 and TRBJ2-7; 8 nucleotides agree with TRBD2. V shed 2 bases and J 6 bases; nucleotides not matched to a gene: 3. The CDR3 extends over 13 amino acids. CDR1 and CDR2 from the germline V gene are MNHEY and SVGEGT. CDR3 in amino acids: CASSYPGGSEQYF. For the CDR3, the DNA is TGTGCCAGCAGTTACCCGGGGGGGTCCGAGCAGTACTTC.

The CDR3 nucleotides are TGTGCCATCAGTAACGAAAATCCCGGGACGGTGGTCGAGCAGTACTTC. As protein: CAISNENPGTVVEQYF. The rearrangement links TRBV10-3 to TRBJ2-7; possibly TRBD1 or TRBD2 for D (5 bases each). In germline, CDR1 is ENHRY, CDR2 SYGVKD. This CDR3 has 16 amino acids. V lost 5 bases to trimming and J lost 6 bases, with 23 bases between them.

This clone was seen once. The rearrangement uses TRBV2 and TRBJ1-2; 10 nucleotides align to TRBD1. There are 13 residues in the CDR3. V lost 4 bases, J lost 8 bases, and 4 bases stayed unmatched. Per the germline V gene, CDR1 is SNHLY and CDR2 is FYNNEI. In nucleotides, the CDR3 is TGTGCCAGCAGTGGAGGGACAGGGGTCGGCTACACCTTC. This encodes CASSGGTGVGYTF.

The rearrangement links TRBV7-8 to TRBJ2-2, with 10 bases identical to TRBD2. The CDR3 runs 16 residues. V trimming: 5 bases; J trimming: 0 bases; junction bases outside the gene matches: 3. Germline V gene lookup returns CDR1 SGHVS and CDR2 FQNEAQ. The CDR3: CASSPLAGANTGELFF. CDR3 in DNA: TGTGCCAGCAGCCCCCTAGCGGGAGCGAACACCGGGGAGCTGTTTTTT.

The chain employs TRBV6-5 and TRBJ2-7, with D perhaps given as TRBD1 or TRBD2 (5 bases each). V lost 5 bases and J 3 bases, leaving 14 bases between the germline ends. The length of the CDR3 is 14 residues. The germline CDR1 and CDR2 sequences are MNHEY and SVGAGI. The CDR3 here is CASSPPGPIYEQYF. As DNA, the CDR3 is TGTGCCAGCAGTCCCCCGGGACCGATCTACGAGCAGTACTTC.

This chain joins TRBV7-3 and TRBJ2-6, with D uncertain. V was pared by 1 base and J by 0 bases, with 13 bases between. The CDR3 runs to 18 residues. Germline CDR1 is SGHTA and CDR2 is FQGTGA. CDR3 bases: TGTGCCAGCAGCTTAAGGGCGGAAAGCCCCTCTGGGGCCAACGTCCTGACTTTC. The encoded protein is CASSLRAESPSGANVLTF.

This sequence joins TRBV7-9 and TRBJ2-7; 11 nucleotides agree with TRBD2. V lost 3 bases to trimming and J lost 2 bases; unmatched junction nucleotides: 3. CDR3 length equals 15 residues. CDR1 and CDR2 from the germline V gene are SEHNR and FQNEAQ (reference sequence). Here the CDR3 DNA reads TGTGCCAGCAGCTTGGGACTAGCGGACACCTACGAGCAGTACTTC. This sequence encodes CASSLGLADTYEQYF. Full variable domain (outside the CDR3, taken from reference TRBV7-9 and TRBJ2-7): DTGVSQNPRHKITKRGQNVTFRCDPISEHNRLYWYRQTLGQGPEFLTYFQNEAQLEKSRLLSDRFSAERPKGSFSTLEIQRTEQGDSAMYLCASSLGLADTYEQYFGPGTRLTVT.

This chain links TRBV18 with TRBJ2-1; no clear D. Germline V CDR1 and CDR2: KGHSH, LQKENI. The CDR3 loop spans 15 amino acids. Trimming removed 2 bases at V and 3 bases at J, with 11 bases between. CDR3 DNA: TGTGCCAGCTCACCATCCACAGAGTTCTACAATGAGCAGTTCTTC. Amino acids: CASSPSTEFYNEQFF. The full variable domain, its missing parts supplied by reference TRBV18 and TRBJ2-1, is NAGVMQNPRHLVRRRGQEARLRCSPMKGHSHVYWYRQLPEEGLKFMVYLQKENIIDESGMPKERFSAEFPKEGPSILRIQQVVRGDSAAYFCASSPSTEFYNEQFFGPGTRLTVL.

V gene TRBV7-2 combines with J gene TRBJ1-6; D remains ambiguous. This CDR3 is 13 amino acids long. Germline CDR1 and CDR2: SGHTA and FQGNSA. V gave up 5 bases and J gave up 10 bases, with 12 bases separating them. The CDR3 protein is CASSPPGSSPLHF. The CDR3 bases are TGTGCCAGCAGCCCCCCCGGAAGCTCACCCCTCCACTTT.

The V and J genes are TRBV18 and TRBJ1-1; D unclear. CDR3 size: 14 residues. From germline, CDR1 is KGHSH and CDR2 LQKENI. Between the trimmed V and J ends, which lost 6 bases and 1 base, there was a span of 12 bases. The CDR3 loop reads CASSLMEENTEAFF. In nucleotides, the CDR3 is TGTGCCAGCTCCCTGATGGAGGAGAACACTGAAGCTTTCTTT.

This clone appeared once. J is TRBJ1-2 and V is TRBV4-2; maybe TRBD1 (6 bases). The germline V gene has CDR1 LGHNA and CDR2 YNFKEQ. The CDR3 consists of 15 residues. The V gene lost 1 base and the J gene lost 1 base, with 10 bases spanning the gap. The CDR3 region has the DNA TGTGCCAGCAGCCAAGGCCACAGGGATAACTATGGCTACACCTTC. Amino acid sequence: CASSQGHRDNYGYTF.

The chain combines TRBV7-8 with TRBJ2-5; 9 positions agree with TRBD2. In germline, CDR1 is SGHVS, CDR2 FQNEAQ. Trimming took 5 bases from V and 3 from J; bases not matched to a gene: 7. This CDR3 is 15 amino acids long. The CDR3 DNA follows: TGTGCCAGCAGCCCCCTTGCTAGCGGGGAAGAGACCCAGTACTTC. It translates to CASSPLASGEETQYF.

This chain's CDR3 is CASSLILVRLAGKGDEQFF. As DNA, the CDR3 is TGTGCCAGCAGTTTAATCCTGGTACGGCTAGCGGGAAAAGGAGATGAGCAGTTCTTC. The chain links TRBV27 to TRBJ2-1; 9 nucleotides match TRBD2. There are 19 residues in the CDR3. The germline V gene encodes CDR1 MNHEY and CDR2 SMNVEV (reference sequence). Germline trimming cut 2 bases from V and 8 bases from J; bases unmatched to any gene: 19.

Turning to this clone: The junction departs from germline at one end; a sequencing error may be responsible. The V and J genes are TRBV3-1 (or the pseudogene TRBV3-2) and TRBJ2-6; D call uncertain. Germline lookup yields CDR1 LGHDT and CDR2 YNNKEL (reference sequence). The CDR3 consists of 13 residues. CDR3 in DNA: TGTGCCAGCACCCAAGCCGGGGCCAACGTCCTGACTTTC. This translates into CASTQAGANVLTF.

This chain links TRBV27 with TRBJ1-4, with D possibly being TRBD1 (6 bases). From germline, CDR1 is MNHEY and CDR2 SMNVEV (reference sequence). Trimming took off 6 bases at V and 11 bases at J, with 16 bases between the two ends. There are 13 residues in the CDR3. CDR3 sequence reads: CASRSTGFGKLFF. The CDR3 DNA reads TGTGCCAGCAGATCGACAGGTTTTGGGAAACTGTTTTTT.